These 23 T cell receptor beta chains came from one sample sequenced in a study of CD8+CD57+ T cells in acquired aplastic anemia. TCR beta VDJ combinations and CDR3 sequences were profiled from genomic DNA. TCRdb redid the calling of the reads with MiXCR, one entry per CDR3 protein. The sample has about 190,000 distinct CDR3 sequences, over 60% seen once. The sample taken for sequencing was sorted CD4+, CD8+, or CD8+CD57+ T cells (not recorded which) from PBMCs. These receptors all come from a human donor with severe aplastic anemia or a healthy control (not recorded which).

This clonotype was detected ten times or more. The J gene is TRBJ2-1, the V gene TRBV9; possible D gene TRBD2, 7 bases. Germline CDR1 and CDR2: SGDLS and YYNGEE. The germline V and J ends were trimmed by 3 bases and 6 bases, with 10 bases remaining between them. This CDR3 comprises 13 residues. The CDR3 DNA is TGTGCCAGCAGCGAGGGGGAGGGCAATGAGCAGTTCTTC. Protein sequence: CASSEGEGNEQFF.

This clonotype was seen at least ten times. CDR3 bases: TGTGCCAGCAGCTACGGGACAGACGTGCCATCCGAAAAACTGTTTTTT. Residues: CASSYGTDVPSEKLFF. The J gene is TRBJ1-4, the V gene TRBV7-2; 7 bases match TRBD1. The V gene's germline CDR1 is SGHTA and CDR2 FQGNSA. The CDR3 has 16 amino acids. V lost 4 bases, J lost 8 bases, and 13 bases stayed unmatched.

This clonotype was found many times. This chain uses TRBV6-5 with TRBJ2-1, with 9 bases that match TRBD1. Germline V gene lookup returns CDR1 MNHEY and CDR2 SVGAGI. V shed 0 bases, J shed 6 bases, and the junction held 6 bases outside the gene matches. This CDR3 has 16 amino acids. CDR3 sequence reads: CASSYSGTGYANEQFF. CDR3 DNA: TGTGCCAGCAGTTACTCCGGGACAGGGTATGCCAATGAGCAGTTCTTC.

The rearrangement joins TRBV24-1 to TRBJ2-7, with 10 positions matching TRBD1. Per the germline V gene, CDR1 is KGHDR and CDR2 is SFDVKD. V lost 5 bases, J lost 7 bases, and 1 base stayed unmatched. The CDR3 runs 12 residues. The DNA of the CDR3 is TGTGCCACCAGTGGGACAGGGGGGGAGCAGTACTTC. Amino acids: CATSGTGGEQYF.

This clonotype appeared many times. The rearrangement joins TRBV5-8 to TRBJ2-2, with 8 bases aligning to TRBD2. The CDR3 spans 15 residues. The V gene end was trimmed by 0 bases and the J gene end by 8 bases; junction bases not matched to a gene: 6. Germline V gene lookup returns CDR1 SGHTS and CDR2 YDEGEE. The CDR3 DNA reads TGTGCCAGCAGCTTGGTCCTAGCGGGCCGAGGGGAGCTGTTTTTT. Amino acids: CASSLVLAGRGELFF.

This rearrangement joins TRBV7-8 to TRBJ1-1; 9 nucleotides agree with TRBD1. The CDR3 sequence is 18 residues long. The germline CDR1 and CDR2 sequences are SGHVS and FQNEAQ. V was clipped by 9 bases and J by 3 bases; unmatched bases: 20. The CDR3 here is CARRLARDRALGDTEAFF. As DNA, the CDR3 is TGTGCCAGAAGGCTGGCCCGGGACAGGGCGCTAGGGGACACTGAAGCTTTCTTT.

The chain recombines TRBV5-1 with TRBJ2-3, with D maybe TRBD2 (6 bases). Between the trimmed V and J ends, which lost 0 bases and 2 bases, there was a span of 13 bases. There are 16 residues in the CDR3. Germline values: CDR1 SGHRS, CDR2 YFSETQ. The CDR3 sequence is CASSLAGVGYTDTQYF. CDR3 coding DNA: TGCGCCAGCAGCTTGGCGGGGGTGGGGTACACAGATACGCAGTATTTT.

With respect to this clonotype: A single base separates this from a much larger clone, so it may be a read error. No conserved phenylalanine or tryptophan is present at the end of the CDR3, so a read error is the likely explanation. This rearrangement joins TRBV3-1 to TRBJ2-5, with D possibly being TRBD1 or TRBD2 (5 bases each). CDR3 length: 15 amino acids. V was trimmed by 1 base and J by 0 bases, leaving 9 bases between them. The germline V gene encodes CDR1 LGHDT and CDR2 YNNKEL (reference sequence). The CDR3 bases are TGTGCCAGCAGCCAAGGGGGGACCTACCAAGAGACCCAGTACTCC. As protein: CASSQGGTYQETQYS.

J is TRBJ1-6 and V is TRBV7-9; D is uncertain. The ends were cut back, 4 bases at V and 8 bases at J, with 6 bases in the middle. CDR3 length equals 12 residues. Germline CDR1 is SEHNR and CDR2 is FQNEAQ (reference sequence). This CDR3 is CASSWRDSPLHF. The CDR3, as DNA: TGTGCCAGCAGCTGGCGGGATTCACCCCTCCACTTT.

The rearrangement uses TRBV12-3 or TRBV12-4 and TRBJ2-2; perhaps TRBD1 as D (6 bases). Trimming cost V 6 bases and J 7 bases, with 15 bases left between them. The CDR3 covers 14 residues. CDR3 protein: CASRRPGVVGELFF. CDR3 bases: TGTGCCAGCAGACGCCCAGGGGTCGTCGGGGAGCTGTTTTTT.

The chain uses TRBV7-8 and TRBJ1-2; unclear D gene. Trimming took 3 bases from V and 6 from J, leaving 8 bases between them. CDR1 SGHVS and CDR2 FQNEAQ come from the germline V gene. The CDR3 is 12 residues long. Here the CDR3 DNA reads TGTGCCAGCAGCTTGAGCCGGAATGGCTACACCTTC. Protein: CASSLSRNGYTF.

V and J are TRBV20-1 and TRBJ2-7, with D unresolved. There are 13 residues in the CDR3. Trimming pared 2 bases from V and 1 base from J, leaving 9 bases between. Germline V gene data show CDR1 as DFQATT and CDR2 as SNEGSKA (reference sequence). The CDR3 nucleotides read TGCAGTGCTAGACTTGGTGGGTCCTACGAGCAGTACTTC. Its translation is CSARLGGSYEQYF.

The V call is TRBV7-2, the J call TRBJ2-5; D may be TRBD1 or TRBD2 (5 bases each). Germline assignment: CDR1 SGHTA and CDR2 FQGNSA. The CDR3 totals 14 residues. The ends were cut back, 6 bases at V and 5 bases at J, with 16 bases in the middle. The DNA for the CDR3 is TGTGCCAGCAGATCCGGGACGGAGAGGGAGACCCAGTACTTC. The encoded protein is CASRSGTERETQYF.

This clonotype showed up many times. The chain carries TRBV13 and TRBJ2-7; 11 bases agree with TRBD1. The CDR3 spans 14 residues. Germline V gene lookup returns CDR1 PRHDT and CDR2 FYEKMQ (reference sequence). The ends lost 8 bases at V and 6 bases at J; junction bases unmatched: 9. In DNA, the CDR3 is TGTGCCAGCGGCTCACGGGGACAGGGGGTCGAGCAGTACTTC. Protein sequence: CASGSRGQGVEQYF.

With regard to this clonotype: A much larger clone lies one base from this, so it may be a read error. The CDR3 ends on some other residue instead of the conserved phenylalanine or tryptophan, so this is likely a read error. The chain is built from TRBV5-6 and TRBJ2-2; 8 nucleotides agree with TRBD1. V was pared by 0 bases and J by 4 bases, with 8 bases of the junction left unmatched. The CDR3 spans 17 residues. Germline V gene sequence: CDR1 SGHDT, CDR2 YYEEEE. CDR3 nucleotide sequence: TGTGCCAGCAGCTTGGGCCCGGACAGGGAGAGCACCGGGGAGCTGTTTTGT. Protein sequence: CASSLGPDRESTGELFC.

The J gene is TRBJ1-6, the V gene TRBV19; TRBD1 matches at 9 bases. J gave up 10 bases and V 0 bases, and 4 bases lay outside the gene matches. The V gene's germline CDR1 is LNHDA and CDR2 SQIVND (reference sequence). The CDR3 runs 15 residues. The CDR3 loop is CASSIERTGASPLHF. The CDR3 DNA follows: TGTGCCAGTAGTATAGAACGGACAGGGGCATCACCCCTCCACTTT.

V usage is TRBV7-9 and J usage is TRBJ2-2, with D possibly TRBD1 on 5 matching bases. The germline CDR1 and CDR2 sequences are SEHNR and FQNEAQ (reference sequence). Deletions cut 0 bases from V and 6 bases from J, with 8 bases between. This CDR3 has 14 residues. The CDR3 reads CASSLAPGSGELFF. As DNA, the CDR3 is TGTGCCAGCAGCTTAGCCCCAGGGTCCGGGGAGCTGTTTTTT.

This clonotype was detected many times. This chain joins TRBV24-1 and TRBJ2-7, with TRBD1 matching over 8 bases. With V trimmed by 11 bases and J by 5 bases, 7 bases remained unmatched. The germline gives CDR1 KGHDR, CDR2 SFDVKD. The CDR3 has 12 residues. CDR3 in amino acids: CAIGTGGDEQYF. In DNA form, the CDR3 reads TGTGCCATCGGGACAGGCGGGGACGAGCAGTACTTC.

About this clonotype itself: A much larger clone lies a single base off, so this may be a read error. The conserved closing phenylalanine or tryptophan is absent in this CDR3, likely reflecting a read error. The genes are TRBV4-3 and TRBJ1-2; D is possibly TRBD1 (6 bases). Germline-derived CDR1 and CDR2 are LGHNA and YSLEER. This CDR3 spans 15 amino acids. The ends were cut back, 4 bases at V and 4 bases at J, with 16 bases in the middle. The CDR3 sequence: CASSLRDNTVYGYTC. As DNA, the CDR3 is TGCGCCAGCAGCCTCCGGGACAATACAGTCTATGGCTACACCTGC.

As DNA, the CDR3 is TGTGCCACCAGTCACGACACCGGGGAGCTGTTTTTT. Its protein product is CATSHDTGELFF. The chain joins TRBV24-1 to TRBJ2-2; no clear D gene. Between the trimmed V and J ends, which lost 6 bases and 3 bases, there was a span of 4 bases. CDR1 is KGHDR and CDR2 is SFDVKD in the germline V gene. The CDR3 runs to 12 residues.

This sequence joins TRBV6-5 and TRBJ2-7; D not certain. This CDR3 comprises 14 residues. Germline CDR1 reads MNHEY; CDR2 reads SVGAGI. The germline V and J ends were trimmed by 2 bases and 0 bases, with 8 bases remaining between them. The CDR3 protein is CASSYVRVSYEQYF. CDR3 nucleotide sequence: TGTGCCAGCAGTTACGTAAGGGTCTCCTACGAGCAGTACTTC.

With respect to this clonotype: The junction does not match germline at one end; this may be a read error. The J gene is TRBJ2-7, the V gene TRBV9, with D perhaps TRBD1 or TRBD2 (6 bases each). Germline assignment: CDR1 SGDLS and CDR2 YYNGEE. CDR3 size: 15 residues. The CDR3 DNA is TGCGCCAGCAGCCCATCCGGGGGCATATCCTACGAGCAGTACTTC. Translation: CASSPSGGISYEQYF.

The chain uses TRBV6-2 or TRBV6-3 and TRBJ2-1, with 11 nucleotides matching TRBD2. Germline V CDR1 and CDR2: MNHEY, SVGEGT. The CDR3 spans 15 residues. V lost 6 bases, J lost 4 bases, and 5 bases stayed unmatched. Here the CDR3 DNA reads TGTGCCAGCAGGTTTCTAGCGGGGGGTTACAATGAGCAGTTCTTC. Translation: CASRFLAGGYNEQFF.